A selection of T cell receptor beta chains follows, all from one sample in a study of T cell responses to AZD1222 COVID-19 vaccine. Profiled with immunoSEQ multiplex PCR; TCRdb holds only in-frame clones, not every one. In the table there are 89,000 or so clones, 85% to 90% of which are singletons. The material sequenced was peripheral blood, taken 28 days after the second AZD1222 dose. The receptors shown here come from an adult who received the AZD1222 COVID-19 vaccine. CDR3s include the opening cysteine and the closing phenylalanine or tryptophan. A D gene is named only where the DNA matches it firmly. The size of a clone is reported for some rows only, either as once, few or many, or as a class for expanded clones.

D	J	V	size	CDR3	DNA
TRBD1	TRBJ2-2	TRBV10-2	NA	CATRQGWTGELFF	TGCGCCACCCGACAGGGGTGGACCGGGGAGCTGTTTTTT
NA	TRBJ1-5	TRBV27	once	CASQFTQGMGQPQHF	TGTGCCAGCCAATTTACTCAGGGGATGGGTCAGCCCCAGCATTTT
TRBD2	TRBJ2-3	TRBV2	NA	CASSGGASGATDTQYF	TGTGCCAGCAGTGGGGGTGCTAGCGGGGCCACAGATACGCAGTATTTT
NA	TRBJ1-2	TRBV29-1	NA	CSVEDTVSNYGYTF	TGCAGCGTTGAAGACACAGTATCCAACTATGGCTACACCTTC
TRBD2	TRBJ2-3	TRBV5-8	NA	CASSLLGGGSDTQYF	TGTGCCAGCAGCTTACTCGGCGGGGGATCCGATACGCAGTATTTT
NA	TRBJ2-1	TRBV2	NA	CASRDGSYNEQFF	TGTGCCAGCAGAGATGGGTCCTACAATGAGCAGTTCTTC
TRBD1	TRBJ1-4	TRBV28	once	CASSSGGEGAGEKLFF	TGTGCCAGCAGTTCGGGGGGCGAGGGGGCTGGGGAAAAACTGTTTTTT
NA	TRBJ2-2	TRBV11-2	NA	CASSLDKGTGELFF	TGTGCCAGCAGCTTAGATAAGGGCACCGGGGAGCTGTTTTTT
NA	TRBJ1-4	TRBV21-1	NA	CASSKGGLFLSFF	TGTGCCAGCAGCAAAGGGGGGTTGTTTTTGTCGTTTTTT
NA	TRBJ1-6	TRBV6-1	NA	CASSESIGVNSPLHF	TGTGCCAGCAGTGAATCTATCGGGGTCAATTCACCCCTCCACTTT
NA	TRBJ2-5	TRBV7-9	NA	CASSPDLLNQETQYF	TGTGCCAGCAGCCCGGACCTATTGAACCAAGAGACCCAGTACTTC
NA	TRBJ1-4	TRBV6-2/TRBV6-3	NA	CASSHPGQPSNEKLFF	TGTGCCAGCAGCCACCCCGGACAGCCTTCTAATGAAAAACTGTTTTTT
TRBD2	TRBJ2-5	TRBV13	once	CASSLGLAGYQETQYF	TGTGCCAGCAGCCTCGGACTAGCGGGGTACCAAGAGACCCAGTACTTC
NA	TRBJ2-3	TRBV9	NA	CASSPRAGLTDTQYF	TGTGCCAGCAGCCCCCGGGCAGGCCTCACAGATACGCAGTATTTT
NA	TRBJ1-5	TRBV30	NA	CAWSPLGGVSNQPQHF	TGTGCCTGGAGCCCCCTCGGTGGAGTCAGCAATCAGCCCCAGCATTTT
NA	TRBJ1-1	TRBV6-2/TRBV6-3	NA	CASSYWLLNTEAFF	TGTGCCAGCAGTTACTGGTTACTGAACACTGAAGCTTTCTTT
TRBD2	TRBJ2-7	TRBV4-1	NA	CASSQMGTSGRVGQYF	TGCGCCAGCAGCCAAATGGGGACTAGCGGGAGAGTCGGGCAGTACTTC
NA	TRBJ1-1	TRBV6-5	NA	CASSYGTRETEAFF	TGTGCCAGCAGTTACGGGACAAGGGAAACTGAAGCTTTCTTT
NA	TRBJ1-5	TRBV6-1	NA	CASSEQGSARQPQHF	TGTGCCAGCAGTGAACAGGGGTCCGCCCGTCAGCCCCAGCATTTT
TRBD2	TRBJ2-7	TRBV6-5	few	CASRGLAGSYEQYF	TGTGCCAGCAGAGGACTAGCGGGGTCCTACGAGCAGTACTTC
NA	TRBJ1-4	TRBV27	NA	CASSGGATNEKLFF	TGTGCCAGCAGCGGTGGGGCAACTAATGAAAAACTGTTTTTT
TRBD1	TRBJ1-1	TRBV5-1	NA	CASSARPGGALDTEAFF	TGCGCCAGCAGCGCACGACCAGGGGGCGCCCTGGACACTGAAGCTTTCTTT
NA	TRBJ2-3	TRBV11-2	NA	CASSSGATATQYF	TGTGCCAGCAGCTCGGGGGCAACAGCTACGCAGTATTTT
NA	TRBJ2-3	TRBV6-1	NA	CASSERGTQPSTDTQYF	TGTGCCAGCAGTGAAAGGGGGACTCAGCCTAGCACAGATACGCAGTATTTT
NA	TRBJ1-5	TRBV5-1	NA	CASTLGAHNGNQPQHF	TGCGCCAGCACCCTTGGGGCCCATAATGGCAATCAGCCCCAGCATTTT
NA	TRBJ2-7	TRBV28	once	CASSPTTGKLGEQYF	TGTGCCAGCAGTCCGACCACCGGGAAGCTCGGCGAGCAGTACTTC
TRBD2	TRBJ2-2	TRBV11-3	NA	CASSPGGPSGELFF	TGTGCCAGCAGCCCGGGGGGGCCGAGCGGGGAGCTGTTTTTT
TRBD2	TRBJ2-1	TRBV3-1/TRBV3-2	NA	CASSHSGGGNEQFF	TGTGCCAGCAGCCATAGCGGGGGAGGGAATGAGCAGTTCTTC
NA	TRBJ1-6	TRBV5-1	NA	CASSLEIRSPLHF	TGCGCCAGCAGCTTGGAAATTCGTTCACCCCTCCACTTT
NA	TRBJ1-2	TRBV3-1/TRBV3-2	once	CASSQGAGLLSFYGYTF	TGTGCCAGCAGCCAAGGGGCGGGGTTACTTTCCTTCTATGGCTACACCTTC
NA	TRBJ1-4	TRBV19	NA	CASSMGGARTNEKLFF	TGTGCCAGTAGTATGGGGGGGGCTCGAACTAATGAAAAACTGTTTTTT
NA	TRBJ2-5	TRBV20-1	NA	CSASGQETQYF	TGCAGTGCTAGCGGGCAAGAGACCCAGTACTTC
NA	TRBJ1-2	TRBV19	NA	CATLPGHYTNYGYTF	TGTGCCACCCTCCCGGGACACTATACTAACTATGGCTACACCTTC
NA	TRBJ1-5	TRBV30	NA	CAWGLNQPQHF	TGTGCCTGGGGACTGAATCAGCCCCAGCATTTT
NA	TRBJ2-3	TRBV5-1	NA	CASSTTDTQYF	TGCGCCAGCAGTACGACAGATACGCAGTATTTT
NA	TRBJ1-5	TRBV19	NA	CAAQKEGGNNQPQHF	TGTGCCGCCCAAAAAGAGGGGGGAAACAATCAGCCCCAGCATTTT
TRBD1	TRBJ1-5	TRBV6-2/TRBV6-3	NA	CASSRPRIVQGASNQPQHF	TGTGCCAGCAGTAGACCCCGAATAGTACAGGGGGCAAGCAATCAGCCCCAGCATTTT
TRBD1	TRBJ1-6	TRBV30	NA	CAWRGTGRSSYNSPLHF	TGTGCCTGGAGGGGGACAGGAAGAAGCTCCTATAATTCACCCCTCCACTTT
NA	TRBJ2-7	TRBV19	NA	CASSIEQGTSYEQYF	TGTGCCAGTAGTATAGAGCAGGGGACTTCCTACGAGCAGTACTTC
TRBD1	TRBJ1-1	TRBV16	NA	CASSQNYGTAEAFF	TGTGCCAGCAGCCAAAACTATGGGACAGCTGAAGCTTTCTTT
NA	TRBJ1-4	TRBV18	NA	CASSPPGVEKLFF	TGTGCCAGCTCACCACCGGGGGTCGAAAAACTGTTTTTT
TRBD1	TRBJ1-2	TRBV29-1	NA	CSVGTGGVRGYTF	TGCAGCGTTGGGACAGGGGGCGTTCGGGGCTACACCTTC
NA	TRBJ1-6	TRBV28	NA	CASSPLRGAYNSPLHF	TGTGCCAGCAGCCCCCTGCGAGGGGCTTATAATTCACCCCTCCACTTT
NA	TRBJ2-7	TRBV28	NA	CASKGFPTYEQYF	TGTGCCAGCAAGGGGTTTCCGACCTACGAGCAGTACTTC
NA	TRBJ1-5	TRBV27	NA	CASSLNPGKGNQPQHF	TGTGCCAGCAGTTTAAACCCGGGAAAAGGGAATCAGCCCCAGCATTTT
TRBD1	TRBJ2-7	TRBV20-1	NA	CSASVQGLSSYEQYF	TGCAGTGCTAGTGTACAGGGGTTGAGCTCCTACGAGCAGTACTTC
NA	TRBJ2-1	TRBV5-1	NA	CASSVGSYNEQFF	TGCGCCAGCAGTGTGGGGTCCTACAATGAGCAGTTCTTC
TRBD1	TRBJ2-1	TRBV28	NA	CASRPSGTGSYNEQFF	TGTGCCAGCAGGCCATCGGGGACAGGGTCCTACAATGAGCAGTTCTTC
TRBD1	TRBJ2-6	TRBV14	NA	CASSTRTGTYYSGANVLTF	TGTGCCAGCAGCACCCGGACAGGGACCTATTACTCTGGGGCCAACGTCCTGACTTTC
TRBD2	TRBJ2-2	TRBV19	NA	CASMILAGGHGELFF	TGTGCCAGTATGATACTAGCGGGAGGGCACGGGGAGCTGTTTTTT
NA	TRBJ1-1	TRBV5-4	NA	CASSRPDTEAFF	TGTGCCAGCAGCCGCCCGGACACTGAAGCTTTCTTT
NA	TRBJ1-1	TRBV30	NA	CAWSTGTYTEAFF	TGTGCCTGGAGTACGGGGACTTACACTGAAGCTTTCTTT
TRBD1	TRBJ1-2	TRBV2	NA	CASSRDSRYGYTF	TGTGCCAGCAGCCGGGACAGCCGTTATGGCTACACCTTC
NA	TRBJ1-4	TRBV7-8	few	CASSEWGEANEKLFF	TGTGCCAGCAGCGAGTGGGGGGAAGCTAATGAAAAACTGTTTTTT